This entry lists 14 T cell receptor beta chains sequenced from one sample in a study of blood T cells in healthy people across ages. Through a sample-barcoded 5' primer and a J-beta primer mix, a second PCR was run for roughly 7 to 12 cycles. TCRdb reprocessed the 5' RACE reads with MiXCR, giving one entry per CDR3 protein. The table lists 1.5 million to 2 million distinct CDR3 sequences, about 50% of them singletons. Sequenced sample: blood. Every receptor here comes from a woman aged 40-49 years in good health.

The chain joins TRBV27 to TRBJ2-7, with D perhaps TRBD1 or TRBD2 (6 bases each). The better agreement between TRBJ2-5 and the DNA end casts doubt on the J call. The CDR3 length is 14 residues. Germline lookup yields CDR1 MNHEY and CDR2 SMNVEV (reference sequence). In nucleotides, the CDR3 is TGTGCCAGCAGTTCGGAGGGGGGCGGGAAGACCCAGTACTTC. It translates to CASSSEGGGKTQYF.

The gene calls are TRBV4-2 and TRBJ2-1, with D perhaps matching TRBD1 (6 bases). Germline-derived CDR1 and CDR2 are LGHNA and YNFKEQ. Deletions cut 1 base from V and 8 bases from J, with 9 bases between. This CDR3 region has 13 residues. The CDR3 DNA is TGTGCCAGCAGCCAAGTTACAGGGTATGAGCAGTTCTTC. Translating gives CASSQVTGYEQFF.

The chain recombines TRBV20-1 with TRBJ2-5; 9 bases agree with TRBD2. The germline CDR1 and CDR2 sequences are DFQATT and SNEGSKA (reference sequence). The CDR3 length is 15 residues. Losses at the gene ends were 1 base for V and 5 bases for J; bases not matched to a gene: 8. CDR3 bases: TGCAGTGCTAGAGTACCTAGCGGGATCAGTGAGACCCAGTACTTC. It translates to CSARVPSGISETQYF.

About this clonotype itself: An end of the junction differs from the germline gene, which may be a read error. This rearrangement joins TRBV6-4 to TRBJ2-3; tentatively, D is TRBD1 (5 bases). The CDR3 loop spans 14 amino acids. Per the germline V gene, CDR1 is MRHNA and CDR2 is SNTAGT. The CDR3 DNA is TGTGTCAGCAGCGTAGGGGTATTCACAGATACGCAGTATTTT. It translates to CVSSVGVFTDTQYF.

This clonotype was recorded a few times. V is TRBV2 and J is TRBJ2-5; maybe TRBD2 (6 bases). Per the germline V gene, CDR1 is SNHLY and CDR2 is FYNNEI. The CDR3 is made up of 12 amino acids. Trimming removed 9 bases from V and 7 bases from J, with 15 bases in between. CDR3 coding DNA: TGTGCCAGTGGAGGGGCGACTGGGACCCAGTACTTC. This translates into CASGGATGTQYF.

The sample holds many counts of this clonotype. This chain joins TRBV12-3 or TRBV12-4 and TRBJ2-5; perhaps D is TRBD1 or TRBD2 (5 bases each). The V end lost 2 bases, the J end lost 1 base, and 8 bases lay between the germline ends. The length of the CDR3 is 14 residues. CDR3 amino acids: CASSLIGTQETQYF. Written as DNA, the CDR3 is TGTGCCAGCAGTTTAATCGGGACCCAAGAGACCCAGTACTTC.

In its sample, this clonotype was seen a few times. The CDR3, as DNA: TGTGCCAGCAGTGGGCAGGAGCGGGGGGAAAATGAGCAGTTCTTC. This gives the protein CASSGQERGENEQFF. This rearrangement joins TRBV6-6 to TRBJ2-1; 9 nucleotides agree with TRBD2. This CDR3 is built from 15 residues. CDR1 MNHNY and CDR2 SVGAGI come from the germline V gene (reference sequence). Unmatched junction bases numbered 9, after V lost 5 bases and J lost 7 bases.

This clonotype has a count of ten or more. The V call is TRBV7-8, the J call TRBJ2-5; either TRBD1 or TRBD2 may fit D (5 bases each). The CDR3 spans 15 residues. CDR1 and CDR2 from the germline V gene are SGHVS and FQNEAQ. Trimming took off 2 bases at V and 2 bases at J, with 12 bases between the two ends. This CDR3 is CASSLKGTLQETQYF. The CDR3 DNA reads as TGTGCCAGCAGCTTAAAGGGGACGCTTCAAGAGACCCAGTACTTC.

The V call is TRBV4-3, the J call TRBJ1-2; TRBD1 agrees at 7 bases. The ends lost 1 base at V and 4 bases at J; junction bases unmatched: 18. Germline values: CDR1 LGHNA, CDR2 YSLEER. The CDR3 extends over 19 amino acids. Here the CDR3 DNA reads TGCGCCAGCAGCCAAGTGAGGGATACCGGGACAGAGAAATTCTATGGCTACACCTTC. Translation gives CASSQVRDTGTEKFYGYTF.

This clonotype has a handful of counts. The V and J genes are TRBV27 and TRBJ2-3, with 12 bases that match TRBD2. The germline V gene encodes CDR1 MNHEY and CDR2 SMNVEV (reference sequence). Germline trimming cut 0 bases from V and 4 bases from J; bases unmatched to any gene: 17. The CDR3 is made up of 21 amino acids. The CDR3 is CASSLSPFTPLAGGLPDTQYF. As DNA, the CDR3 is TGTGCCAGCAGTTTATCACCCTTCACGCCTCTAGCGGGGGGGCTACCAGATACGCAGTATTTT.

The gene calls are TRBV4-3 and TRBJ1-3; no clear D gene. The CDR3 loop spans 16 amino acids. V was pared by 2 bases and J by 2 bases, with 13 bases between. Germline-derived CDR1 and CDR2 are LGHNA and YSLEER. DNA of the CDR3: TGCGCCAGCAGCCAACAAACAGCGCGGGCTGGAAACACCATATATTTT. Encoded protein: CASSQQTARAGNTIYF.

The rearrangement uses TRBV7-2 and TRBJ1-1; D might be TRBD1 (5 bases). The CDR3 length is 15 residues. CDR1 SGHTA and CDR2 FQGNSA come from the germline V gene. Trimming took off 3 bases at V and 1 base at J, with 12 bases between the two ends. For the CDR3, the DNA is TGTGCCAGCAGCTTCGCAGGGCTGAAGAACACTGAAGCTTTCTTT. Translating it yields CASSFAGLKNTEAFF. Together with reference TRBV7-2 and TRBJ1-1, the CDR3 gives the full variable domain: GAGVSQSPSNKVTEKGKDVELRCDPISGHTALYWYRQSLGQGLEFLIYFQGNSAPDKSGLPSDRFSAERTGGSVSTLTIQRTQQEDSAVYLCASSFAGLKNTEAFFGQGTRLTVV.

J is TRBJ2-3 and V is TRBV11-2; 8 bases map to TRBD2. The CDR3 totals 13 residues. V lost 10 bases, J lost 0 bases, and 3 bases stayed unmatched. Per germline, CDR1 SGHAT and CDR2 FQNNGV. The CDR3 coding sequence is TGTGCCACGGGAGGGTTTAGCACAGATACGCAGTATTTT. Encoded protein: CATGGFSTDTQYF.

The gene calls are TRBV29-1 and TRBJ2-1; 8 bases agree with TRBD1. After removal of 4 bases from V and 7 bases from J, the junction contained 6 bases not matched to a gene. CDR1 and CDR2 from the germline V gene are SQVTM and ANQGSEA. The CDR3 is 13 amino acids. CDR3 amino acids: CSVAGQGVNEQFF. The CDR3 bases are TGCAGCGTTGCTGGACAGGGAGTGAATGAGCAGTTCTTC.